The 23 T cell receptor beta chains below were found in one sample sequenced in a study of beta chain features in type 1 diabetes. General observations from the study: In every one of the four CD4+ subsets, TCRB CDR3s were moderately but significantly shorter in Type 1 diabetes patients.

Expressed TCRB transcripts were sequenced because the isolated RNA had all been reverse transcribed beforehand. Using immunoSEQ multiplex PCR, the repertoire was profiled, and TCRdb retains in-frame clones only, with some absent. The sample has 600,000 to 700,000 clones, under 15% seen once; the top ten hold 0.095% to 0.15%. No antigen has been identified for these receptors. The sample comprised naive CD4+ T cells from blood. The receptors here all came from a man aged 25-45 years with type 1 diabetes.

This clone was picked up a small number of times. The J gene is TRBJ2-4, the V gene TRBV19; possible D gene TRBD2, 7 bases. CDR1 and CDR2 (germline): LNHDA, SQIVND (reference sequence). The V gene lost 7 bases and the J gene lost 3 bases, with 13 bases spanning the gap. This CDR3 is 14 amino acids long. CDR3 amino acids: CASMGGLVKNIQYF. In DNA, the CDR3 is TGTGCCAGTATGGGGGGGCTTGTCAAAAACATTCAGTACTTC.

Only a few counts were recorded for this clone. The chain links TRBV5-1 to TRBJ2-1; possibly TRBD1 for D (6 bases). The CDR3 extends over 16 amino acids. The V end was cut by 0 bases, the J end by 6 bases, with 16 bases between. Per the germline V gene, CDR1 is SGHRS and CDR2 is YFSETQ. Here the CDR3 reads CASSLGGSDSSNEQFF. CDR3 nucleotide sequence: TGCGCCAGCAGCTTGGGAGGGTCGGACAGCTCCAATGAGCAGTTCTTC.

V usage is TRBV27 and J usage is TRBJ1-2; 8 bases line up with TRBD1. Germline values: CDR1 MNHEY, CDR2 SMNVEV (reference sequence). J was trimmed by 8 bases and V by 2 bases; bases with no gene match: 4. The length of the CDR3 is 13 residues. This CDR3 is CASSLQGAKGYTF. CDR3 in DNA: TGTGCCAGCAGTTTACAGGGGGCGAAAGGCTACACCTTC.

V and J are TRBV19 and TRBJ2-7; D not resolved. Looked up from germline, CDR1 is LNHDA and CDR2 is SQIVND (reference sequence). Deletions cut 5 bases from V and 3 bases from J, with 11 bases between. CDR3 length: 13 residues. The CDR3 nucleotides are TGTGCCAGTAGTCACTCGGAGAACTACGAGCAGTACTTC. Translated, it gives CASSHSENYEQYF.

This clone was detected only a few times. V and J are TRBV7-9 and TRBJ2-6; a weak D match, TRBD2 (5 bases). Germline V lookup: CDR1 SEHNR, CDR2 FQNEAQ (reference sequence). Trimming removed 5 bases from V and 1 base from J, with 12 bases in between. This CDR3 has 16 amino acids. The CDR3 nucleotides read TGTGCCAGCAGCATGTCACGGGGATCTGGGGCCAACGTCCTGACTTTC. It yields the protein CASSMSRGSGANVLTF.

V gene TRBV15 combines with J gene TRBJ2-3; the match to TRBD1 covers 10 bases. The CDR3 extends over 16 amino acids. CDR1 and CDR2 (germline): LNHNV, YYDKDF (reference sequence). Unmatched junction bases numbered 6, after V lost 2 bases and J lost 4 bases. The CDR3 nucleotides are TGTGCCACCAGCAGAAGACAGGGGGCCTACTCAGATACGCAGTATTTT. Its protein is CATSRRQGAYSDTQYF.

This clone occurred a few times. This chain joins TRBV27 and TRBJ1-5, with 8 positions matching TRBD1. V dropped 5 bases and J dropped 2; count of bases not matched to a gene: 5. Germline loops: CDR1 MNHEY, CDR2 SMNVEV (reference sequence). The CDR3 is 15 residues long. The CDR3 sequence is CASSTTGAGNQPQHF. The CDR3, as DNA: TGTGCCAGCAGTACGACAGGGGCGGGCAATCAGCCCCAGCATTTT.

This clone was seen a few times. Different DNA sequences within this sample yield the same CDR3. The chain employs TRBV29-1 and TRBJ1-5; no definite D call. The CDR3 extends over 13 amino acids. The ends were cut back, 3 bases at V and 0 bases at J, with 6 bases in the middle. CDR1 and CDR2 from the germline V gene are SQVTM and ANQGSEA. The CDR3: CSVEVDSNQPQHF. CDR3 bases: TGCAGCGTTGAGGTGGATAGCAATCAGCCCCAGCATTTT.

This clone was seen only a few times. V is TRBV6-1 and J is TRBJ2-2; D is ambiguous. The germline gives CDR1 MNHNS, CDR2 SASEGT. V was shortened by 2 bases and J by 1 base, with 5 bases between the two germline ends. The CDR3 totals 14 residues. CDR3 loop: CASSEYENTGELFF. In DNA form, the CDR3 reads TGTGCCAGCAGTGAATACGAGAACACCGGGGAGCTGTTTTTT.

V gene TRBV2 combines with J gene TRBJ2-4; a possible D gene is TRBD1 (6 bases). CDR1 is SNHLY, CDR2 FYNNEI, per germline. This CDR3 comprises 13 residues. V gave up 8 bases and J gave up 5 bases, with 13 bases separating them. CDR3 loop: CASLEDRQNIQYF. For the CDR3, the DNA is TGTGCCAGCCTCGAGGACAGACAAAACATTCAGTACTTC.

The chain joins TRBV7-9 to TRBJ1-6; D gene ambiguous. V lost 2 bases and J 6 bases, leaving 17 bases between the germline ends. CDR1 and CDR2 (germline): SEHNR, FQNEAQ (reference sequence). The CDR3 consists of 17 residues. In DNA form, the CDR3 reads TGTGCCAGCAGCTTATCCCCTCAACCTCGAGCTAATTCACCCCTCCACTTT. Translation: CASSLSPQPRANSPLHF.

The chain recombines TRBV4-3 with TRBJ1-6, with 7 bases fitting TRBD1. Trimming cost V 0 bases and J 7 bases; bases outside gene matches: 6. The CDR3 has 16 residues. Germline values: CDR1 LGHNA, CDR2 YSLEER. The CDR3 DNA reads TGCGCCAGCAGCCAAGAGGACAGGTTGCTCAATTCACCCCTCCACTTT. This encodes CASSQEDRLLNSPLHF.

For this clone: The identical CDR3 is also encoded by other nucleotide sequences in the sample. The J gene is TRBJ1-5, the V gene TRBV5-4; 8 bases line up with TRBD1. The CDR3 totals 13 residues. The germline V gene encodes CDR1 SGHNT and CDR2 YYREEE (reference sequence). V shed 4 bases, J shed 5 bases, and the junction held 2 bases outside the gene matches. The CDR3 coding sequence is TGTGCCAGCAGCCTACAGGGGGATCAGCCCCAGCATTTT. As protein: CASSLQGDQPQHF.

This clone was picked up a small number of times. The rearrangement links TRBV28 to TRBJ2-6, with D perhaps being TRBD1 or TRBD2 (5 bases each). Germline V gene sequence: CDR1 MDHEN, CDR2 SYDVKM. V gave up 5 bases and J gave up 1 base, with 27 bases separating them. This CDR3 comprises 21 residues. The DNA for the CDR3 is TGTGCCAGCAGTCCACTCGGCTCGAGGGGCGAAAAATTTTCTGGGGCCAACGTCCTGACTTTC. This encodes CASSPLGSRGEKFSGANVLTF.

CDR3 region: CASSLAATGQGPDTQYF. The CDR3 region has the DNA TGTGCCAGCAGCTTAGCGGCGACGGGACAGGGTCCAGATACGCAGTATTTT. V is TRBV7-2 and J is TRBJ2-3; TRBD1 matches 9 bases. Germline CDR1 is SGHTA and CDR2 is FQGNSA. The CDR3 consists of 17 residues. V was clipped by 0 bases and J by 4 bases; unmatched bases: 8.

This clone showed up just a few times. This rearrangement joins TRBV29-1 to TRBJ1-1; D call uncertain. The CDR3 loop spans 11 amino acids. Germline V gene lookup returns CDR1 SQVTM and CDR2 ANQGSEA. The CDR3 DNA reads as TGCAGTCCCTGCGGGAGAACTGAAGCTTTCTTT. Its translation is CSPCGRTEAFF.

The CDR3 DNA is TGTGCCAGCAGTTTAGGGGCGACGCGGGGGTCCTACAATGAGCAGTTCTTC. It is translated as CASSLGATRGSYNEQFF. The chain is built from TRBV27 and TRBJ2-1; TRBD2 matches at 7 bases. The CDR3 is 17 residues long. CDR1 is MNHEY, CDR2 SMNVEV, per germline (reference sequence). With 2 bases clipped from V and 1 base from J, the junction kept 8 bases outside the gene matches.

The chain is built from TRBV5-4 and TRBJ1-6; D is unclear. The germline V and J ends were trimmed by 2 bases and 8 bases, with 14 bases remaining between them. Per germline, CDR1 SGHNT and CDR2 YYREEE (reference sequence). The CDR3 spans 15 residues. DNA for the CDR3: TGTGCCAGCAGCTTCGGGAGGTCTGGGGATTCACCCCTCCACTTT. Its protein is CASSFGRSGDSPLHF.

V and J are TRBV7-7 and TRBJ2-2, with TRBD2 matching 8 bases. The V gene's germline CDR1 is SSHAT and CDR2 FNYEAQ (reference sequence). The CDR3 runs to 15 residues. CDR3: CATHPGGGYTGELFF. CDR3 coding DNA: TGTGCTACCCACCCGGGAGGGGGTTACACCGGGGAGCTGTTTTTT.

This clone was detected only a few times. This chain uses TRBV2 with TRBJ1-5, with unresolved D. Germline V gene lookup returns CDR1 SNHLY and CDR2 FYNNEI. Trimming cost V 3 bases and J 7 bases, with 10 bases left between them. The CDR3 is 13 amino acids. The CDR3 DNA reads TGTGCCAGCAGTGAGGGGAGGGAGCAGCCCCAGCATTTT. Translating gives CASSEGREQPQHF.

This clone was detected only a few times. The CDR3 here is CATTSASLNYGYTF. For the CDR3, the DNA is TGTGCCACGACTTCGGCCTCCCTAAACTATGGCTACACCTTC. This chain uses TRBV10-3 with TRBJ1-2; D is unresolved. Germline loops: CDR1 ENHRY, CDR2 SYGVKD. Trimming stripped 10 bases from V and 2 bases from J, with 17 bases between. The CDR3 extends over 14 amino acids.

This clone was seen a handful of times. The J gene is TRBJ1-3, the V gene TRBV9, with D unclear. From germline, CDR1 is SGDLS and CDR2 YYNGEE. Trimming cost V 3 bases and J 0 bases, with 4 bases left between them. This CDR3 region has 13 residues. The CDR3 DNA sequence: TGTGCCAGCAGCGGGATCTCTGGAAACACCATATATTTT. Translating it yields CASSGISGNTIYF.

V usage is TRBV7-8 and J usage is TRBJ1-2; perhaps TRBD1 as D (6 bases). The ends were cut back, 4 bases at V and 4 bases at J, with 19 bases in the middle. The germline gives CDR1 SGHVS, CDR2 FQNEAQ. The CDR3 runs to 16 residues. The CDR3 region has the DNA TGTGCCAGCAGCTCAAGCCCGGGGGCTGCGGGCTATGGCTACACCTTC. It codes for CASSSSPGAAGYGYTF.